The rows below give T cell receptor beta chains drawn from one sample of a study of T cell responses to AZD1222 COVID-19 vaccine. Repertoires were generated with immunoSEQ multiplex PCR, while TCRdb's copy carries only in-frame clones and drops some. Here the sample spans 96,000 or so clones, about 90% being singletons. The sample consisted of peripheral blood, taken on day 0 of AZD1222 vaccination. These receptors came from an adult in good health. The CDR3 runs from the conserved cysteine through the conserved F or W. The D gene is left open where the match is weak. Clone size appears in some rows only: once, few, many, or a class for an expanded clone.

>TRBD1|TRBV24-1|.|TRBJ2-1
CATSDPGQGSNEQFF
TGTGCCACCAGTGACCCGGGACAGGGGAGCAATGAGCAGTTCTTC
>.|TRBV7-2|.|TRBJ2-3
CASSLAYGGSAQDTQYF
TGTGCCAGCAGCTTAGCGTATGGGGGAAGCGCGCAAGATACGCAGTATTTT
>.|TRBV7-9|.|TRBJ2-4
CASSWGKNIQYF
TGTGCCAGCAGCTGGGGAAAAAACATTCAGTACTTC
>.|TRBV5-1|.|TRBJ2-3
CASTLGGGGHTQYF
TGCGCCAGCACCCTGGGAGGGGGCGGGCATACGCAGTATTTT
>TRBD1|TRBV25-1|.|TRBJ2-1
CASSEYSGQGMSEQFF
TGTGCCAGCAGTGAATATTCGGGACAGGGAATGAGTGAGCAGTTCTTC
>.|TRBV7-2|.|TRBJ2-7
CASSFDGSPTYEQYF
TGTGCCAGCAGCTTCGACGGGTCGCCAACCTACGAGCAGTACTTC
>TRBD2|TRBV18|.|TRBJ2-7
CASRPSGISSYEQYF
TGTGCCAGCAGACCTAGCGGGATTAGCTCCTACGAGCAGTACTTC
>TRBD2|TRBV6-2/TRBV6-3|.|TRBJ2-1
CASSYSDASGTEQFF
TGTGCCAGCAGTTACTCGGATGCTAGCGGGACTGAGCAGTTCTTC
>.|TRBV5-6|once|TRBJ1-2
CASSPTGLGGYTF
TGTGCCAGCAGCCCGACGGGGCTAGGCGGCTACACCTTC
>.|TRBV30|.|TRBJ1-1
CAWMWGRVTEAFF
TGTGCCTGGATGTGGGGGCGGGTCACTGAAGCTTTCTTT
>.|TRBV29-1|.|TRBJ2-2
CSVYENTGELFF
TGCAGCGTTTATGAGAACACCGGGGAGCTGTTTTTT
>.|TRBV25-1|.|TRBJ1-6
CASSLSGNSPLHF
TGTGCCAGCAGTCTGAGCGGAAATTCACCCCTCCACTTT
>TRBD1|TRBV2|.|TRBJ2-7
CASGGQGKFYEQYF
TGTGCCAGCGGGGGACAGGGAAAATTCTACGAGCAGTACTTC
>.|TRBV28|.|TRBJ1-4
CASMSGGPGEKLFF
TGTGCCAGTATGAGCGGGGGGCCAGGGGAAAAACTGTTTTTT
>TRBD1|TRBV24-1|.|TRBJ2-1
CATSDYDRGHEQFF
TGTGCCACCAGTGATTACGACAGGGGCCATGAGCAGTTCTTC
>TRBD2|TRBV18|.|TRBJ2-2
CASSPPGSGRIGELFF
TGTGCCAGCTCACCACCGGGTAGCGGGAGGATCGGGGAGCTGTTTTTT
>TRBD2|TRBV7-3|.|TRBJ2-7
CASSLGGNSYEQYF
TGTGCCAGCAGCTTGGGGGGGAACTCCTACGAGCAGTACTTC
>TRBD1|TRBV4-2|.|TRBJ2-7
CASSPFPVGQGEEREQYF
TGTGCCAGCAGCCCTTTTCCTGTGGGACAGGGGGAAGAACGGGAGCAGTACTTC
>.|TRBV6-2/TRBV6-3|.|TRBJ2-5
CASSYLRGAPETQYF
TGTGCCAGCAGTTATTTGCGGGGAGCTCCGGAGACCCAGTACTTC
>TRBD2|TRBV7-2|.|TRBJ2-4
CASSFHRLAGGLAKNIQYF
TGTGCCAGCAGCTTCCATCGACTAGCGGGGGGATTAGCCAAAAACATTCAGTACTTC
>.|TRBV7-8|.|TRBJ2-2
CASSLREGAGELFF
TGTGCCAGCAGCTTAAGGGAGGGGGCCGGGGAGCTGTTTTTT
>.|TRBV3-1/TRBV3-2|.|TRBJ2-7
CASSPLGAYEQYF
TGTGCCAGCAGCCCACTCGGGGCCTACGAGCAGTACTTC
>.|TRBV5-4|.|TRBJ2-5
CASSAVGNQETQYF
TGTGCCAGCAGCGCGGTGGGAAACCAAGAGACCCAGTACTTC
>TRBD1|TRBV10-3|.|TRBJ2-7
CAIERPGQPYEQYF
TGTGCCATCGAAAGACCGGGACAGCCCTACGAGCAGTACTTC
>.|TRBV4-3|.|TRBJ2-2
CASSHRTSTGELFF
TGCGCCAGCAGCCATCGCACTAGCACCGGGGAGCTGTTTTTT
>TRBD2|TRBV28|.|TRBJ2-3
CASTLSGRADTQYF
TGTGCCAGCACCCTCTCCGGGAGGGCAGATACGCAGTATTTT
>.|TRBV6-1|.|TRBJ2-7
CASSEGLVSSYEQYF
TGTGCCAGCAGTGAAGGGCTAGTCTCCAGCTACGAGCAGTACTTC
>.|TRBV7-8|.|TRBJ2-1
CASSRVAGPDANEQFF
TGTGCCAGCAGCCGAGTTGCAGGACCGGACGCGAATGAGCAGTTCTTC
>TRBD2|TRBV7-6|.|TRBJ2-7
CASSLTGGSRPEQYF
TGTGCCAGCAGCTTAACAGGCGGGAGTCGGCCCGAGCAGTACTTC
>TRBD1|TRBV28|.|TRBJ1-6
CASSTTGNNSPLHF
TGTGCCAGCAGCACGACAGGGAACAATTCACCCCTCCACTTT
>.|TRBV18|.|TRBJ2-5
CASSWREETQYF
TGTGCCAGCTCATGGAGGGAAGAGACCCAGTACTTC
>TRBD1|TRBV27|.|TRBJ1-1
CASNPNPHRGTEAFF
TGTGCCAGCAATCCAAACCCACACAGGGGCACTGAAGCTTTCTTT
>.|TRBV5-1|.|TRBJ2-5
CASSKGTDETQYF
TGCGCCAGCAGTAAAGGGACGGATGAGACCCAGTACTTC
>.|TRBV28|.|TRBJ1-2
CASSLLGATIYGYTF
TGTGCCAGCAGTTTGTTAGGGGCAACAATCTATGGCTACACCTTC
>.|TRBV6-5|.|TRBJ1-1
CASRTVNTEAFF
TGTGCCAGCAGAACAGTGAACACTGAAGCTTTCTTT
>.|TRBV9|.|TRBJ1-2
CASSVSFAYGYTF
TGTGCCAGCAGCGTTTCTTTTGCCTATGGCTACACCTTC
>.|TRBV4-2|.|TRBJ2-7
CASSQFHGYSGTLSYEQYF
TGTGCCAGCAGCCAATTTCATGGGTACTCCGGGACGCTTTCCTACGAGCAGTACTTC
>.|TRBV27|.|TRBJ1-5
CASSLGDRLGNEHF
TGTGCCAGCAGTTTGGGAGACAGGTTAGGGAACGAGCATTTT
>.|TRBV13|few|TRBJ1-1
CASRLTDTEAFF
TGTGCCAGCAGGCTCACAGACACTGAAGCTTTCTTT
>.|TRBV30|.|TRBJ1-3
CAWNQGSGNTIYF
TGTGCCTGGAATCAAGGCTCTGGAAACACCATATATTTT
>.|TRBV28|.|TRBJ1-1
CASSFSGSNTEAFF
TGTGCCAGCAGTTTCTCGGGGTCGAACACTGAAGCTTTCTTT
>TRBD1|TRBV6-2/TRBV6-3|.|TRBJ2-7
CASSLGWGQTDYEQYF
TGTGCCAGCAGTTTAGGATGGGGACAGACCGACTACGAGCAGTACTTC
>.|TRBV19|.|TRBJ1-1
CASSRGTANTEAFF
TGTGCCAGTAGTAGAGGGACGGCGAACACTGAAGCTTTCTTT
>.|TRBV11-3|.|TRBJ2-1
CASSSEWADNEQFF
TGTGCCAGCAGCTCCGAGTGGGCCGACAATGAGCAGTTCTTC
>TRBD1|TRBV7-9|.|TRBJ2-7
CASSLEPGQAISYEQYF
TGTGCCAGCAGCTTAGAGCCCGGACAGGCGATCTCCTACGAGCAGTACTTC
>TRBD2|TRBV7-2|.|TRBJ2-1
CASSFELAGSSYNEQFF
TGTGCCAGCAGCTTTGAGCTAGCGGGATCCTCCTACAATGAGCAGTTCTTC
>TRBD1|TRBV7-7|.|TRBJ2-7
CASSPRDRGEQYF
TGTGCTAGCAGCCCCCGCGACAGGGGCGAGCAGTACTTC
>.|TRBV7-9|.|TRBJ1-1
CASSILLPGGTEAFF
TGTGCCAGCAGCATCCTCCTCCCCGGGGGCACTGAAGCTTTCTTT
>.|TRBV24-1|once|TRBJ2-3
CATSVGNSVQYF
TGTGCCACCAGTGTAGGGAACAGCGTGCAGTATTTT
>TRBD1|TRBV3-1/TRBV3-2|few|TRBJ1-6
CASSQEGAGTGCRLQSPLHF
TGTGCCAGCAGCCAAGAAGGGGCCGGGACAGGGTGCCGCCTCCAGTCACCCCTCCACTTT
>TRBD2|TRBV5-1|once|TRBJ2-7
CASSTSGTAYEQYF
TGCGCCAGCAGCACTAGCGGGACAGCCTACGAGCAGTACTTC
>TRBD1|TRBV4-2|.|TRBJ1-4
CASSQRAPGQGLANEKLFF
TGTGCCAGCAGCCAACGCGCACCGGGACAGGGTTTAGCTAATGAAAAACTGTTTTTT
>TRBD2|TRBV6-2/TRBV6-3|.|TRBJ2-1
CASSYSSSGAWEFF
TGTGCCAGCAGTTACTCGTCTAGCGGGGCTTGGGAGTTCTTC
>TRBD1|TRBV4-2|once|TRBJ2-5
CASSQDGTEETQYF
TGTGCCAGCAGCCAAGATGGGACAGAAGAGACCCAGTACTTC
>.|TRBV19|.|TRBJ1-4
CASSPNAARQATNEKLFF
TGTGCCAGTAGCCCCAACGCCGCTCGACAAGCAACTAATGAAAAACTGTTTTTT
>TRBD2|TRBV2|.|TRBJ2-7
CASRQGLAGFEQYF
TGTGCCAGCAGGCAGGGACTAGCGGGATTCGAGCAGTACTTC
>TRBD1|TRBV19|.|TRBJ2-7
CASSFDRGYEQYF
TGTGCCAGTAGTTTCGACAGGGGATACGAGCAGTACTTC
>TRBD2|TRBV4-1|.|TRBJ2-3
CASSPAGGDTQYF
TGCGCCAGCAGCCCAGCGGGGGGAGATACGCAGTATTTT
>.|TRBV5-1|.|TRBJ1-2
CASSLAGDRLYGYTF
TGCGCCAGCAGCTTGGCCGGAGACAGGTTATATGGCTACACCTTC
>.|TRBV28|.|TRBJ2-5
CASCGGSETQYF
TGTGCCAGCTGTGGGGGTTCGGAGACCCAGTACTTC